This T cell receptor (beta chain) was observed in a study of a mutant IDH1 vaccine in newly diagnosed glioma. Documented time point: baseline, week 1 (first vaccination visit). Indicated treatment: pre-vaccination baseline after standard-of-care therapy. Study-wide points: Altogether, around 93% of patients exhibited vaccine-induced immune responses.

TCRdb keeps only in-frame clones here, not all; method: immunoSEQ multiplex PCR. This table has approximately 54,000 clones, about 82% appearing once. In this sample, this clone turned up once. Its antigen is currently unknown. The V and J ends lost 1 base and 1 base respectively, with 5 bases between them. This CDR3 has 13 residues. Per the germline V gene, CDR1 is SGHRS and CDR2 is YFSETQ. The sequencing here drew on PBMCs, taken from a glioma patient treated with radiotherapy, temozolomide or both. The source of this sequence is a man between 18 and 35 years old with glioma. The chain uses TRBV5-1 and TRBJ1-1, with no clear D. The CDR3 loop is CASSLFSNTEAFF. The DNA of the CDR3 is TGCGCCAGCAGCTTGTTTTCGAACACTGAAGCTTTCTTT.